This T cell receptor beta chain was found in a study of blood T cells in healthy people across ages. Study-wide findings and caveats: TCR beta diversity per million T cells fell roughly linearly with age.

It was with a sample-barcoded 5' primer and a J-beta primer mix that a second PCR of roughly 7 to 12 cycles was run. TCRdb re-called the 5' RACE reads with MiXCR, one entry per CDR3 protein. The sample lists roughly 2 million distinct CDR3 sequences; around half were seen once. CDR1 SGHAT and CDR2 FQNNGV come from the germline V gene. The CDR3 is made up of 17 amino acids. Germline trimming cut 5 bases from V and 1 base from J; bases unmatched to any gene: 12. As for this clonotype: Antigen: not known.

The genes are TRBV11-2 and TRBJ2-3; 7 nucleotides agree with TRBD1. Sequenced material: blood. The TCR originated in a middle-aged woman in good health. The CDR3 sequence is CASSLTGQVGRTDTQYF. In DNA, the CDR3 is TGTGCCAGCAGCCTCACAGGACAGGTGGGCCGCACAGATACGCAGTATTTT. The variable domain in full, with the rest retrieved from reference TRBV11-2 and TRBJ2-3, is EAGVAQSPRYKIIEKRQSVAFWCNPISGHATLYWYQQILGQGPKLLIQFQNNGVVDDSQLPKDRFSAERLKGVDSTLKIQPAKLEDSAVYLCASSLTGQVGRTDTQYFGPGTRLTVL.